The 25 T cell receptor beta chains presented below share a single source sample, sequenced in a study of blood T cell repertoires in COVID-19. Clones were sequenced by immunoSEQ multiplex PCR, and TCRdb holds only the in-frame ones, with some missing. The sample has about 200,000 clones, roughly 88% seen once. The sequencing sample was made of peripheral blood. The receptors derive from a human donor with active or convalescent COVID-19. The donor label of this sample is uncertain.

V is TRBV19 and J is TRBJ1-1, with 7 bases aligning to TRBD1. From germline, CDR1 is LNHDA and CDR2 SQIVND (reference sequence). V lost 5 bases, J lost 6 bases, and 9 bases stayed unmatched. The CDR3 covers 14 residues. The CDR3 DNA sequence: TGTGCCAGTAGTCCGCAGGGGGTTTGGTCTGAAGCTTTCTTT. Protein: CASSPQGVWSEAFF.

This clone appeared a single time. The genes are TRBV6-2 or TRBV6-3 and TRBJ2-7; 8 nucleotides match TRBD1. Germline V lookup: CDR1 MNHEY, CDR2 SVGEGT. This CDR3 spans 16 amino acids. V shed 5 bases, J shed 2 bases, and the junction held 11 bases outside the gene matches. The CDR3 protein is CASSTLRGQEPYEQYF. DNA of the CDR3: TGTGCCAGCAGTACCCTTAGGGGACAGGAACCCTACGAGCAGTACTTC.

The chain has TRBV30 and TRBJ2-5; D not certain. This CDR3 is built from 11 residues. Deletions cut 3 bases from V and 2 bases from J, with 4 bases between. From germline, CDR1 is GTSNPN and CDR2 SVGIG (reference sequence). The CDR3 DNA sequence: TGTGCCTGGAGCCAGCAAGAGACCCAGTACTTC. This sequence encodes CAWSQQETQYF.

CDR3 bases: TGCGCCAGCAGCTTTAGGGGGAGTGAAGCTTTCTTT. Translated: CASSFRGSEAFF. The J gene is TRBJ1-1, the V gene TRBV5-1; the D gene is possibly TRBD1 (6 bases). The V and J ends lost 2 bases and 7 bases respectively, with 9 bases between them. Germline V gene data show CDR1 as SGHRS and CDR2 as YFSETQ. CDR3 size: 12 residues.

This chain's CDR3 is CTSSQPGIYSSYEQYF. In nucleotides, the CDR3 is TGCACCAGCAGCCAGCCGGGGATTTATAGCTCCTACGAGCAGTACTTC. V and J are TRBV1 and TRBJ2-7; TRBD2, as called in the table, went unchecked against the DNA. TRBV1 constitutes a pseudogene. This CDR3 is built from 16 residues.

This chain connects TRBV5-1 to TRBJ2-2; D remains unclear. Germline CDR1 and CDR2: SGHRS and YFSETQ. Trimming removed 3 bases at V and 0 bases at J, with 12 bases between. The length of the CDR3 is 16 residues. The CDR3 sequence: CASSSVGQANTGELFF. The CDR3 nucleotides are TGCGCCAGCAGCTCCGTTGGGCAGGCGAACACCGGGGAGCTGTTTTTT.

The CDR3 DNA sequence: TGTGCCAGCAGTTACTCGAATGCAGGGGTGCCCTACGAGCAGTACTTC. Residues: CASSYSNAGVPYEQYF. The chain employs TRBV6-5 and TRBJ2-7; D possibly corresponds to TRBD1 (6 bases). The germline gives CDR1 MNHEY, CDR2 SVGAGI. This CDR3 comprises 16 residues. Trimming cost V 0 bases and J 2 bases, with 14 bases left between them.

The rearrangement links TRBV9 to TRBJ1-4; the D is unclear. V dropped 0 bases and J dropped 5 bases, with 11 bases sitting between them. CDR3 length: 15 residues. Germline V lookup: CDR1 SGDLS, CDR2 YYNGEE. In nucleotides, the CDR3 is TGTGCCAGCAGCGTAGCCCAAGGGAGGAATGAAAAACTGTTTTTT. Amino acid sequence: CASSVAQGRNEKLFF. The complete variable domain, with remaining parts taken from reference TRBV9 and TRBJ1-4, reads DSGVTQTPKHLITATGQRVTLRCSPRSGDLSVYWYQQSLDQGLQFLIQYYNGEERAKGNILERFSAQQFPDLHSELNLSSLELGDSALYFCASSVAQGRNEKLFFGSGTQLSVL.

The chain couples TRBV5-1 to TRBJ2-4; 8 nucleotides align to TRBD2. This CDR3 contains 16 residues. Germline V gene sequence: CDR1 SGHRS, CDR2 YFSETQ. Trimming at V came to 5 bases and at J to 6 bases, leaving 13 bases not matched to a gene. The CDR3 region has the DNA TGCGCCAGCAGACCCGGGATGACGGGGGGGAGAAACATTCAGTACTTC. This codes for CASRPGMTGGRNIQYF.

This sequence joins TRBV7-2 and TRBJ1-6; 8 nucleotides align to TRBD1. Germline trimming cut 4 bases from V and 9 bases from J; bases unmatched to any gene: 2. Germline CDR1 and CDR2: SGHTA and FQGNSA. The CDR3 has 13 amino acids. The CDR3 reads CASSSRGLSPLHF. CDR3 coding DNA: TGTGCCAGCAGCTCCAGGGGGCTTTCACCCCTCCACTTT.

V gene TRBV7-9 combines with J gene TRBJ1-1, with a weak D call TRBD1 (5 bases). Trimming pared 0 bases from V and 11 bases from J, leaving 10 bases between. Looked up from germline, CDR1 is SEHNR and CDR2 is FQNEAQ (reference sequence). CDR3 length: 12 residues. The CDR3 region has the DNA TGTGCCAGCAGCTTAGCAGGGGCCGACGCTTTCTTT. Translated: CASSLAGADAFF.

The CDR3 loop is CASSVTQNTEAFF. The DNA of the CDR3 is TGTGCCAGCAGTGTGACACAAAACACTGAAGCTTTCTTT. The rearrangement uses TRBV12-3 or TRBV12-4 and TRBJ1-1; D gene uncertain. The CDR3 runs to 13 residues. Trimming stripped 5 bases from V and 2 bases from J, with 9 bases between.

The chain recombines TRBV5-3 with TRBJ2-5; D may be TRBD2 (6 bases). TRBV5-3 counts as an open reading frame of uncertain function. V lost 9 bases to trimming and J lost 5 bases, with 17 bases between them. There are 13 residues in the CDR3. In DNA, the CDR3 is TGTGCCAAAGGGCGGGGTCTGAAGGAGACCCAGTACTTC. Its translation is CAKGRGLKETQYF.

This chain links TRBV3-1 (or the pseudogene TRBV3-2) with TRBJ1-3; 8 bases align to TRBD1. V dropped 1 base and J dropped 14; count of bases not matched to a gene: 4. The CDR3 loop spans 12 amino acids. Per germline, CDR1 LGHDT and CDR2 YNNKEL (reference sequence). The CDR3 sequence is CASSQAGQGVYF. The CDR3 bases are TGTGCCAGCAGCCAAGCAGGACAGGGCGTATATTTT.

The rearrangement joins TRBV11-2 to TRBJ2-7; D remains ambiguous. The CDR3 is 13 residues long. Trimming cost V 1 base and J 3 bases, with 7 bases left between them. Looked up from germline, CDR1 is SGHAT and CDR2 is FQNNGV. The CDR3 nucleotides are TGTGCCAGCAGCTTAGCACACCTCTACGAGCAGTACTTC. Translating gives CASSLAHLYEQYF.

As DNA, the CDR3 is TGCGCCAGCAGTGAGCGGGGGTCCAACCGGGACGAGCAGTACTTC. Translated: CASSERGSNRDEQYF. The genes are TRBV10-1 and TRBJ2-7, with a tentative D call TRBD2 (6 bases). CDR3 length: 15 residues. Germline V gives CDR1 WNHNN, CDR2 SYGVQD (reference sequence). The ends were cut back, 2 bases at V and 5 bases at J, with 16 bases in the middle.

This clone occurred once. The chain has TRBV28 and TRBJ1-2; D uncertain. The CDR3 length is 12 residues. Germline CDR1 is MDHEN and CDR2 is SYDVKM. Trimming took 6 bases from V and 8 from J, leaving 13 bases between them. For the CDR3, the DNA is TGTGCCAGCAGCCGGGTGGCAGCAGGCTACACCTTC. Its protein is CASSRVAAGYTF.

This chain joins TRBV7-2 and TRBJ1-1; no definite D call. Trimming took off 3 bases at V and 1 base at J, with 12 bases between the two ends. Germline lookup yields CDR1 SGHTA and CDR2 FQGNSA. The CDR3 extends over 15 amino acids. The CDR3 sequence is CASSFTPLRNTEAFF. DNA for the CDR3: TGTGCCAGCAGCTTCACCCCCCTAAGGAACACTGAAGCTTTCTTT.

The chain uses TRBV7-8 and TRBJ2-1; D may be TRBD1 (6 bases). V was cut by 5 bases and J by 0 bases, with 11 bases left in between. Germline V gene data show CDR1 as SGHVS and CDR2 as FQNEAQ. CDR3 size: 15 residues. This chain's CDR3 is CASSDRDNSYNEQFF. CDR3 in DNA: TGTGCCAGCAGCGACCGGGACAACTCCTACAATGAGCAGTTCTTC.

As regards this clone: Other DNA sequences in this sample translate to the same CDR3. V and J are TRBV24-1 and TRBJ2-2; 9 nucleotides line up with TRBD1. CDR1 and CDR2 from the germline V gene are KGHDR and SFDVKD. The CDR3 is made up of 16 amino acids. V shed 4 bases and J 1 base; nucleotides not matched to a gene: 3. The CDR3, as DNA: TGTGCCACCAGTGACCCGGGACAGGGGAACACCGGGGAGCTGTTTTTT. Translation gives CATSDPGQGNTGELFF.

The chain is built from TRBV28 and TRBJ1-2, with D uncertain. In germline, CDR1 is MDHEN, CDR2 SYDVKM. V was trimmed by 1 base and J by 3 bases, leaving 9 bases between them. CDR3 length: 14 amino acids. DNA of the CDR3: TGTGCCAGCAGTTTATCGCGGGGAGACTATGGCTACACCTTC. It encodes CASSLSRGDYGYTF.

The chain combines TRBV10-2 with TRBJ1-3; D not certain. The CDR3 has 15 amino acids. The germline V gene has CDR1 WSHSY and CDR2 SAAADI. V lost 3 bases and J 0 bases, leaving 9 bases between the germline ends. The CDR3 bases are TGCGCCAGCAGTGATCGACATAACTCTGGAAACACCATATATTTT. Translated, it gives CASSDRHNSGNTIYF.

The chain joins TRBV30 to TRBJ2-5; D might be TRBD2 (5 bases). The germline gives CDR1 GTSNPN, CDR2 SVGIG (reference sequence). The length of the CDR3 is 15 residues. V lost 0 bases and J lost 0, with 11 bases in between. This chain's CDR3 is CAWSVRVAYQETQYF. The CDR3 DNA sequence: TGTGCCTGGAGTGTGAGGGTGGCGTACCAAGAGACCCAGTACTTC.

The chain links TRBV2 to TRBJ2-3; D unclear. The ends were cut back, 8 bases at V and 6 bases at J, with 12 bases in the middle. CDR3 length: 12 amino acids. CDR1 is SNHLY and CDR2 is FYNNEI in the germline V gene. CDR3 protein: CASQAFLDTQYF. In DNA form, the CDR3 reads TGTGCCAGCCAGGCCTTTTTGGATACGCAGTATTTT.

The chain has TRBV27 and TRBJ1-5; D is unresolved. Germline V gives CDR1 MNHEY, CDR2 SMNVEV (reference sequence). V was clipped by 7 bases and J by 1 base, with 14 bases between them. The CDR3 is 15 amino acids. CDR3 DNA sequence: TGTGCCAGCACCCCAACGTGGCAGAGCAATCAGCCCCAGCATTTT. Translation gives CASTPTWQSNQPQHF.